This T cell receptor beta chain came from a study of T cells after yellow fever vaccination. Trimming took off 8 bases at V and 0 bases at J, with 14 bases between the two ends. Germline V gives CDR1 ENHRY, CDR2 SYGVKD. This CDR3 contains 15 residues. Each CDR3 protein gets one entry after TCRdb re-called the 5' RACE reads with MiXCR. The data show about 500,000 distinct CDR3 sequences, with 17% seen just once and roughly 17% held by the top ten. This receptor was identified in a man between 18 and 35 years old who received the YFV17D yellow fever vaccine. The rearrangement links TRBV10-3 to TRBJ1-3; no clear D. The material was PBMCs, obtained 4 to 5 days after the first yellow fever vaccination. The CDR3 sequence: CAIRSVLSSGNTIYF. CDR3 DNA: TGTGCCATCCGATCCGTCTTAAGCTCTGGAAACACCATATATTTT.